A single sample is the source of the 24 T cell receptor beta chains below, sequenced in a study of blood T cell repertoires in COVID-19. Repertoires were generated with immunoSEQ multiplex PCR, while TCRdb's copy carries only in-frame clones and drops some. Altogether 110,000 or so clones are present, about 80% being singletons, with the ten largest covering around 8%. Sequencing was done on a sample of peripheral blood. These receptor sequences come from a woman aged 35 to 49 with acute or convalescent COVID-19.

The chain uses TRBV4-3 and TRBJ2-7; 8 nucleotides match TRBD1. Trimming at V came to 0 bases and at J to 5 bases, leaving 3 bases not matched to a gene. This CDR3 spans 14 amino acids. Germline V CDR1 and CDR2: LGHNA, YSLEER. The CDR3 region has the DNA TGCGCCAGCAGCCAAGAGTTGACAGGGGACGAGCAGTACTTC. Protein product: CASSQELTGDEQYF.

The genes are TRBV29-1 and TRBJ1-2; no clear D gene. This CDR3 has 10 amino acids. Germline values: CDR1 SQVTM, CDR2 ANQGSEA. The ends were cut back, 1 base at V and 7 bases at J, with 4 bases in the middle. Here the CDR3 reads CSVEGPGYTF. The CDR3 DNA is TGCAGCGTTGAAGGGCCTGGCTACACCTTC. Together with reference TRBV29-1 and TRBJ1-2, the CDR3 gives the full variable domain: SAVISQKPSRDICQRGTSLTIQCQVDSQVTMMFWYRQQPGQSLTLIATANQGSEATYESGFVIDKFPISRPNLTFSTLTVSNMSPEDSSIYLCSVEGPGYTFGSGTRLTVV.

The chain recombines TRBV28 with TRBJ1-2, with unresolved D. Trimming took off 6 bases at V and 2 bases at J, with 7 bases between the two ends. Germline CDR1 reads MDHEN; CDR2 reads SYDVKM. CDR3 length: 12 residues. The CDR3 loop reads CASSSLNYGYTF. CDR3 bases: TGTGCCAGCAGCTCACTAAACTATGGCTACACCTTC.

This clone has a handful of counts. This chain joins TRBV29-1 and TRBJ1-2; 8 bases fit TRBD1. The germline CDR1 and CDR2 sequences are SQVTM and ANQGSEA. V dropped 1 base and J dropped 7; count of bases not matched to a gene: 5. The CDR3 contains 13 residues. The CDR3: CSVEGQGAGGYTF. The CDR3 bases are TGCAGCGTTGAAGGGCAGGGGGCGGGTGGCTACACCTTC.

The chain has TRBV6-5 and TRBJ1-5, with unresolved D. The germline V gene encodes CDR1 MNHEY and CDR2 SVGAGI. The length of the CDR3 is 13 residues. The V and J ends lost 7 bases and 0 bases respectively, with 7 bases between them. The CDR3 loop reads CASTVNSNQPQHF. The CDR3 DNA reads as TGTGCCAGCACAGTGAATAGCAATCAGCCCCAGCATTTT.

The rearrangement links TRBV12-3 or TRBV12-4 to TRBJ2-3; 8 nucleotides line up with TRBD2. CDR3 length equals 13 residues. J gave up 5 bases and V 4 bases, and 2 bases lay outside the gene matches. CDR3 in DNA: TGTGCCAGCAGTTCGGGGGGGGTAGATACGCAGTATTTT. Its protein is CASSSGGVDTQYF.

This clone was seen only once. The rearrangement links TRBV30 to TRBJ1-2; 8 positions match TRBD1. Germline V gene data show CDR1 as GTSNPN and CDR2 as SVGIG (reference sequence). V lost 5 bases, J lost 5 bases, and 7 bases stayed unmatched. CDR3 length: 13 residues. CDR3 region: CAWGRGRGYGYTF. For the CDR3, the DNA is TGTGCCTGGGGCAGGGGGCGAGGGTATGGCTACACCTTC.

The rearrangement links TRBV6-2 or TRBV6-3 to TRBJ1-2; the D gene is possibly TRBD1 (6 bases). The CDR3 length is 15 residues. V was shortened by 0 bases and J by 0 bases, with 8 bases between the two germline ends. Germline lookup yields CDR1 MNHEY and CDR2 SVGEGT. DNA of the CDR3: TGTGCCAGCAGTTACTCGGACAGACCTAACTATGGCTACACCTTC. It is translated as CASSYSDRPNYGYTF.

The J gene is TRBJ2-1, the V gene TRBV11-2; 13 bases are a match to TRBD2. Germline trimming cut 3 bases from V and 8 bases from J; bases unmatched to any gene: 10. The CDR3 runs to 17 residues. The germline gives CDR1 SGHAT, CDR2 FQNNGV. The CDR3 bases are TGTGCCAGCAGCTTGGGCAGACTAGCGGGGGGCCTCGATGAGCAGTTCTTC. Protein sequence: CASSLGRLAGGLDEQFF.

The rearrangement links TRBV19 to TRBJ2-7, with a possible D match to TRBD2 (6 bases). CDR3 size: 14 residues. CDR1 is LNHDA, CDR2 SQIVND, per germline (reference sequence). The V end was cut by 8 bases, the J end by 2 bases, with 16 bases between. The CDR3 loop is CASRREGGPYEQYF. CDR3 DNA: TGTGCCAGTCGGAGAGAGGGAGGCCCCTACGAGCAGTACTTC.

This sequence joins TRBV5-4 and TRBJ1-2; D not certain. V was trimmed by 4 bases and J by 0 bases, leaving 4 bases between them. Germline V lookup: CDR1 SGHNT, CDR2 YYREEE (reference sequence). This CDR3 is built from 12 residues. CDR3 coding DNA: TGTGCCAGCAGCCTTGCTAACTATGGCTACACCTTC. It specifies CASSLANYGYTF.

The chain employs TRBV10-1 and TRBJ2-5; D is ambiguous. This CDR3 is built from 13 residues. CDR1 WNHNN and CDR2 SYGVQD come from the germline V gene (reference sequence). Trimming removed 4 bases from V and 1 base from J, with 7 bases in between. The CDR3 nucleotides read TGCGCCAGCAGTGCGTACGGCCAAGAGACCCAGTACTTC. Protein product: CASSAYGQETQYF.

This rearrangement joins TRBV30 to TRBJ1-6, with D possibly TRBD1 on 6 matching bases. The CDR3 is made up of 13 amino acids. CDR1 is GTSNPN and CDR2 is SVGIG in the germline V gene (reference sequence). V was pared by 5 bases and J by 15 bases, with 20 bases between. CDR3 DNA: TGTGCCTGGGAAACGGGACACCTGGTGGGCCTCCACTTT. This encodes CAWETGHLVGLHF.

The chain recombines TRBV3-1 (or the pseudogene TRBV3-2) with TRBJ1-2; TRBD1 might be the D (5 bases). CDR3 length: 15 amino acids. Germline-derived CDR1 and CDR2 are LGHDT and YNNKEL (reference sequence). V was shortened by 4 bases and J by 5 bases, with 17 bases between the two germline ends. DNA for the CDR3: TGTGCCAGCAGCCTGGCTTCGGGGGGTGGTTATGGCTACACCTTC. Translating gives CASSLASGGGYGYTF.

This chain uses TRBV6-5 with TRBJ2-3, with TRBD1 as a possible D gene (6 bases). The CDR3 runs to 15 residues. Germline values: CDR1 MNHEY, CDR2 SVGAGI. The V and J ends lost 0 bases and 2 bases respectively, with 9 bases between them. This chain's CDR3 is CASSYSTGATDTQYF. The CDR3 nucleotides are TGTGCCAGCAGTTACTCGACAGGAGCCACAGATACGCAGTATTTT.

The chain links TRBV5-1 to TRBJ1-2; TRBD1 is a possible D gene (6 bases). Germline CDR1 is SGHRS and CDR2 is YFSETQ. The CDR3 extends over 13 amino acids. The germline V and J ends were trimmed by 0 bases and 3 bases, with 6 bases remaining between them. This CDR3 reads CASSLDRDYGYTF. The CDR3, as DNA: TGCGCCAGCAGCTTGGACAGGGACTATGGCTACACCTTC. Combining the CDR3 with reference TRBV5-1 and TRBJ1-2 gives the whole variable domain KAGVTQTPRYLIKTRGQQVTLSCSPISGHRSVSWYQQTPGQGLQFLFEYFSETQRNKGNFPGRFSGRQFSNSRSEMNVSTLELGDSALYLCASSLDRDYGYTFGSGTRLTVV.

This rearrangement joins TRBV10-1 to TRBJ1-5; D gene uncertain. The CDR3 sequence is 15 residues long. V was pared by 2 bases and J by 3 bases, with 11 bases between. CDR1 and CDR2 (germline): WNHNN, SYGVQD (reference sequence). Written as DNA, the CDR3 is TGCGCCAGCAGTGAGCCCAGGCCGAACAATCAGCCCCAGCATTTT. Its translation: CASSEPRPNNQPQHF.

Written as DNA, the CDR3 is TGTGCCAGCTCACCGCGGTTGGCAGGGGGATCCTACGAGCAGTACTTC. Protein product: CASSPRLAGGSYEQYF. This sequence joins TRBV18 and TRBJ2-7; 7 bases map to TRBD1. Per germline, CDR1 KGHSH and CDR2 LQKENI. The J segment lost 1 base and the V segment lost 3 bases, leaving 9 bases of the junction unmatched. CDR3 size: 16 residues.

The gene calls are TRBV6-2 or TRBV6-3 and TRBJ2-5; possible D gene TRBD1, 6 bases. Trimming shortened V by 4 bases and J by 7 bases, and 19 bases separated the two germline ends. This CDR3 has 15 amino acids. From germline, CDR1 is MNHEY and CDR2 SVGEGT. CDR3 DNA sequence: TGTGCCAGCAGTTCCTCCGGGACACTCGTCGGGACCCAGTACTTC. This encodes CASSSSGTLVGTQYF.

V and J are TRBV2 and TRBJ1-3, with D maybe TRBD1 (5 bases). Germline V lookup: CDR1 SNHLY, CDR2 FYNNEI. Trimming took 6 bases from V and 1 from J, leaving 7 bases between them. This CDR3 spans 13 amino acids. Here the CDR3 DNA reads TGTGCCAGCAGCCAGGGATCTGGAAACACCATATATTTT. Amino acid sequence: CASSQGSGNTIYF.

The CDR3 protein is CAWRPPREQYF. The CDR3 DNA reads TGTGCCTGGAGGCCGCCTAGAGAGCAGTACTTC. The chain uses TRBV30 and TRBJ2-7; no definite D call. Per germline, CDR1 GTSNPN and CDR2 SVGIG (reference sequence). This CDR3 contains 11 residues. Trimming removed 3 bases at V and 7 bases at J, with 10 bases between.

The V gene is TRBV18, the J gene TRBJ1-3; TRBD1 agrees at 8 bases. This CDR3 region has 15 residues. Germline values: CDR1 KGHSH, CDR2 LQKENI. Unmatched junction bases numbered 3, after V lost 2 bases and J lost 3 bases. DNA for the CDR3: TGTGCCAGCTCACCAGGACAGGGTCTTGGAAACACCATATATTTT. Translating gives CASSPGQGLGNTIYF.

This rearrangement joins TRBV14 to TRBJ1-1, with 7 bases aligning to TRBD1. CDR1 is SGHDN, CDR2 FVKESK, per germline. J was trimmed by 0 bases and V by 4 bases; bases with no gene match: 8. The CDR3 has 16 residues. The CDR3 nucleotides read TGTGCCAGCAGCCCACGGGACAGAGCCCTGAACACTGAAGCTTTCTTT. This gives the protein CASSPRDRALNTEAFF. Drawing the rest from reference TRBV14 and TRBJ1-1, the complete variable domain is EAGVTQFPSHSVIEKGQTVTLRCDPISGHDNLYWYRRVMGKEIKFLLHFVKESKQDESGMPNNRFLAERTGGTYSTLKVQPAELEDSGVYFCASSPRDRALNTEAFFGQGTRLTVV.

The table lists this clone with a count of one. This chain links TRBV6-2 or TRBV6-3 with TRBJ2-2, with TRBD2 identical over 12 bases. Germline V gene lookup returns CDR1 MNHEY and CDR2 SVGEGT. The CDR3 extends over 17 amino acids. Trimming cost V 0 bases and J 6 bases; bases outside gene matches: 5. CDR3: CASSYSGLAGGPGELFF. In DNA form, the CDR3 reads TGTGCCAGCAGTTACTCTGGGCTAGCGGGGGGGCCCGGGGAGCTGTTTTTT.